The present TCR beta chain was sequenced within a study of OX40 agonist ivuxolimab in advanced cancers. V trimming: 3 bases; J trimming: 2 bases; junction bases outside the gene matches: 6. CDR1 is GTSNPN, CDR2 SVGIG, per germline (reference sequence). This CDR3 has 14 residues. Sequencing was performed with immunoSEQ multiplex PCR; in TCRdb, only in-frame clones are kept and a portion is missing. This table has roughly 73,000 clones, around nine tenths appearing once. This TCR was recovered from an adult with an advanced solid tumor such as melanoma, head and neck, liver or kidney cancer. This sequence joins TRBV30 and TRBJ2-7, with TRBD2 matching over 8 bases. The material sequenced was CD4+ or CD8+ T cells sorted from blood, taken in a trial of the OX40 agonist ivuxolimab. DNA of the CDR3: TGTGCCTGGAGCCGCGCGGGAGGCCCCTACGAGCAGTACTTC. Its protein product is CAWSRAGGPYEQYF.